These 4 T cell receptor beta chains share one sample of origin, sequenced in a study of T cells in pancreatic ductal adenocarcinoma. Repertoires were generated with immunoSEQ multiplex PCR, while TCRdb's copy carries only in-frame clones and drops some. The table shows around 15,000 clones, with about 90% occurring only once. Selected pancreatic ductal adenocarcinoma patients had undergone surgery without neoadjuvant therapy. The sequenced sample consisted of PBMCs. The receptors stem from a human donor with pancreatic ductal adenocarcinoma.

The chain combines TRBV11-2 with TRBJ2-5; D call uncertain. Germline loops: CDR1 SGHAT, CDR2 FQNNGV. CDR3 length equals 11 residues. Deletions cut 6 bases from V and 4 bases from J, with 6 bases between. The CDR3, as DNA: TGTGCCAGCAGACAAGGAGAGACCCAGTACTTC. Its translation: CASRQGETQYF.

In its sample, this clone ranks as medium-sized. The J gene is TRBJ2-1, the V gene TRBV10-3; D possibly matches TRBD1 or TRBD2 (7 bases each). The CDR3 is 18 residues long. V was cut by 3 bases and J by 0 bases, with 18 bases left in between. Germline V gene sequence: CDR1 ENHRY, CDR2 SYGVKD. The CDR3 here is CAISENRGGLSSYNEQFF. The CDR3 DNA reads TGTGCCATCAGTGAAAACAGGGGAGGGTTGAGCTCCTACAATGAGCAGTTCTTC.

The chain recombines TRBV5-6 with TRBJ2-7; 10 bases are a match to TRBD1. Unmatched junction bases numbered 17, after V lost 4 bases and J lost 1 base. Germline-derived CDR1 and CDR2 are SGHDT and YYEEEE. The CDR3 extends over 19 amino acids. CDR3 loop: CASSPPYRDRGRRSYEQYF. DNA of the CDR3: TGTGCCAGCAGCCCCCCTTACCGGGACAGGGGAAGGAGGTCCTACGAGCAGTACTTC.

The sample holds one count of this clone. The chain employs TRBV7-6 and TRBJ1-1; 10 positions agree with TRBD1. This CDR3 has 21 amino acids. Germline values: CDR1 SGHVS, CDR2 FNYEAQ. Trimming cost V 1 base and J 0 bases; bases outside gene matches: 17. The CDR3: CASSLVKPIPGQGLMNTEAFF. The CDR3 DNA is TGTGCCAGCAGCTTAGTAAAGCCTATACCGGGACAGGGGCTCATGAACACTGAAGCTTTCTTT.